These 20 T cell receptor beta chains came from one sample sequenced in a study of graft-versus-host responses after intestinal transplantation. Antigen specificity for these receptors is unknown. Repertoires were generated with immunoSEQ multiplex PCR, while TCRdb's copy carries only in-frame clones and drops some. Here the sample spans about 70,000 clones, 85% to 90% being singletons. The sequenced sample was unstimulated CD8+ T cells sorted from spleen or lymph node cells, obtained before transplant. The receptor source for this set is a human donor who was the organ donor for an intestinal transplant.

The gene calls are TRBV11-2 and TRBJ1-3; 8 bases fit TRBD1. Germline-derived CDR1 and CDR2 are SGHAT and FQNNGV. CDR3 length: 15 residues. The V and J ends lost 6 bases and 0 bases, in that order; junction bases with no gene match: 4. The CDR3 sequence is CASSQTGASGNTIYF. The DNA of the CDR3 is TGTGCCAGCAGTCAGACAGGGGCCTCTGGAAACACCATATATTTT.

The rearrangement joins TRBV5-6 to TRBJ1-1; D uncertain. The V end lost 4 bases, the J end lost 7 bases, and 14 bases lay between the germline ends. The CDR3 totals 13 residues. From germline, CDR1 is SGHDT and CDR2 YYEEEE. The CDR3 is CASSLPSRFEAFF. The DNA for the CDR3 is TGTGCCAGCAGCCTTCCTTCGAGGTTTGAAGCTTTCTTT.

This clone was seen a single time. The rearrangement links TRBV7-8 to TRBJ1-1; D is unresolved. From germline, CDR1 is SGHVS and CDR2 FQNEAQ. The germline V and J ends were trimmed by 4 bases and 6 bases, with 21 bases remaining between them. This CDR3 spans 16 amino acids. The CDR3 bases are TGTGCCAGCAGCTCTCTTAGATTCGGAGAGTTACCTGAAGCTTTCTTT. Amino acids: CASSSLRFGELPEAFF.

This clone is a singleton in its sample. V and J are TRBV10-2 and TRBJ1-2, with D hard to call. Trimming pared 2 bases from V and 3 bases from J, leaving 10 bases between. The CDR3 is made up of 14 amino acids. The germline V gene has CDR1 WSHSY and CDR2 SAAADI. The CDR3 protein is CASSETANDYGYTF. The DNA for the CDR3 is TGCGCCAGCAGTGAGACCGCTAATGACTATGGCTACACCTTC.

The CDR3 spells CASSLGGSSYEQYV. The CDR3 DNA reads TGTGCCAGCAGTCTGGGCGGGAGCTCCTACGAGCAGTACGTC. J is TRBJ2-7 and V is TRBV5-4, with 7 bases fitting TRBD2. There are 14 residues in the CDR3. CDR1 is SGHNT, CDR2 YYREEE, per germline (reference sequence). V shed 5 bases, J shed 0 bases, and the junction held 5 bases outside the gene matches.

This sequence joins TRBV11-2 and TRBJ2-5; a weak D match, TRBD2 (6 bases). Trimming removed 4 bases at V and 3 bases at J, with 12 bases between. The CDR3 consists of 14 residues. Germline values: CDR1 SGHAT, CDR2 FQNNGV. The chain's CDR3 is CASSSFRREETQYF. CDR3 coding DNA: TGTGCCAGCAGCTCCTTCCGGAGGGAAGAGACCCAGTACTTC.

This chain connects TRBV13 to TRBJ1-4; D remains ambiguous. This CDR3 is 13 amino acids long. Trimming stripped 5 bases from V and 0 bases from J, with 4 bases between. The germline gives CDR1 PRHDT, CDR2 FYEKMQ (reference sequence). For the CDR3, the DNA is TGTGCCAGCAGCCCTGCAACTAATGAAAAACTGTTTTTT. Translated, it gives CASSPATNEKLFF.

The sample holds one count of this clone. This sequence joins TRBV15 and TRBJ2-1; 10 positions match TRBD2. The V gene end was trimmed by 5 bases and the J gene end by 4 bases; junction bases not matched to a gene: 5. This CDR3 has 15 residues. Germline V lookup: CDR1 LNHNV, CDR2 YYDKDF (reference sequence). The DNA for the CDR3 is TGTGCCACCAGCGGAAGCGGGGGGGATTACAATGAGCAGTTCTTC. It is translated as CATSGSGGDYNEQFF.

V and J are TRBV19 and TRBJ1-1, with 7 bases identical to TRBD1. V lost 1 base to trimming and J lost 6 bases; unmatched junction nucleotides: 8. Germline CDR1 LNHDA, CDR2 SQIVND (reference sequence). The CDR3 covers 15 residues. The DNA for the CDR3 is TGTGCCAGTAGTATAGCGACAGGGAGGTCGGCTGAAGCTTTCTTT. Its translation: CASSIATGRSAEAFF.

V is TRBV15 and J is TRBJ2-1; D uncertain. V was shortened by 5 bases and J by 7 bases, with 9 bases between the two germline ends. In germline, CDR1 is LNHNV, CDR2 YYDKDF (reference sequence). The CDR3 has 12 residues. DNA of the CDR3: TGTGCCACCAGCCATACACGAAATGAGCAGTTCTTC. Protein: CATSHTRNEQFF.

V and J are TRBV27 and TRBJ1-1; weak D call: TRBD1 (6 bases). The CDR3 has 12 amino acids. Trimming cost V 2 bases and J 8 bases, with 9 bases left between them. Per germline, CDR1 MNHEY and CDR2 SMNVEV (reference sequence). The CDR3 is CASSLPGVEAFF. As DNA, the CDR3 is TGTGCCAGCAGTTTACCAGGGGTCGAAGCTTTCTTT.

The rearrangement uses TRBV27 and TRBJ1-2, with D possibly TRBD1 on 5 matching bases. CDR1 and CDR2 (germline): MNHEY, SMNVEV (reference sequence). Trimming shortened V by 4 bases and J by 2 bases, and 14 bases separated the two germline ends. The CDR3 has 15 residues. As DNA, the CDR3 is TGTGCCAGCAGTTCAACAGGCCACCAAAACTATGGCTACACCTTC. Amino acids: CASSSTGHQNYGYTF.

The chain links TRBV25-1 to TRBJ1-2; D ambiguous. This CDR3 region has 14 residues. V lost 4 bases and J 2 bases, leaving 11 bases between the germline ends. The germline CDR1 and CDR2 sequences are MGHDK and SYGVNS. CDR3 region: CASSVAAGNYGYTF. CDR3 nucleotide sequence: TGTGCCAGCAGTGTTGCAGCAGGCAACTATGGCTACACCTTC.

The rearrangement joins TRBV5-4 to TRBJ1-5, with 10 bases fitting TRBD1. From germline, CDR1 is SGHNT and CDR2 YYREEE (reference sequence). V trimming: 3 bases; J trimming: 4 bases; junction bases outside the gene matches: 7. The CDR3 spans 16 residues. The CDR3: CASSYGTGDGNQPQHF. CDR3 nucleotides: TGTGCCAGCAGCTACGGGACAGGGGACGGGAATCAGCCCCAGCATTTT.

This clone was seen a single time. The chain is built from TRBV15 and TRBJ2-5; the match to TRBD1 covers 9 bases. The germline gives CDR1 LNHNV, CDR2 YYDKDF (reference sequence). The CDR3 covers 16 residues. V shed 7 bases, J shed 5 bases, and the junction held 14 bases outside the gene matches. The CDR3 nucleotides are TGTGCCACCATCAAGACGGACAGGGGTTCTCGGGAGACCCAGTACTTC. This gives the protein CATIKTDRGSRETQYF.

The chain employs TRBV28 and TRBJ1-3, with D unresolved. The CDR3 has 15 residues. From germline, CDR1 is MDHEN and CDR2 SYDVKM. Trimming shortened V by 7 bases and J by 0 bases, and 13 bases separated the two germline ends. This CDR3 is CASTRDISSGNTIYF. In DNA, the CDR3 is TGTGCCAGCACTCGTGACATCAGCTCTGGAAACACCATATATTTT.

The CDR3 here is CAYDRGSHGNTIYF. The CDR3 DNA follows: TGTGCCTATGACAGGGGGTCTCACGGAAACACCATATATTTT. The chain employs TRBV30 and TRBJ1-3; 9 nucleotides align to TRBD1. The CDR3 has 14 amino acids. The germline V gene encodes CDR1 GTSNPN and CDR2 SVGIG (reference sequence). After removal of 7 bases from V and 4 bases from J, the junction contained 8 bases not matched to a gene.

This clone has only one observation. The rearrangement links TRBV9 to TRBJ2-3, with unresolved D. The CDR3 contains 12 residues. Germline CDR1 reads SGDLS; CDR2 reads YYNGEE. V dropped 4 bases and J dropped 5 bases, with 8 bases sitting between them. The DNA for the CDR3 is TGTGCCAGCAGCTCTAACCGAGATACGCAGTATTTT. Translated: CASSSNRDTQYF.

This chain joins TRBV5-4 and TRBJ1-5; 8 bases map to TRBD1. Germline V gives CDR1 SGHNT, CDR2 YYREEE (reference sequence). The CDR3 has 15 amino acids. Losses at the gene ends were 2 bases for V and 3 bases for J; bases not matched to a gene: 4. Written as DNA, the CDR3 is TGTGCCAGCAGCTTTGGGACAGGATTCAATCAGCCCCAGCATTTT. Its protein product is CASSFGTGFNQPQHF.

The rearrangement joins TRBV9 to TRBJ1-1, with D perhaps matching TRBD1 (5 bases). CDR3 length: 14 residues. V was cut by 1 base and J by 1 base, with 8 bases left in between. In germline, CDR1 is SGDLS, CDR2 YYNGEE. Here the CDR3 reads CASSVSGGNTEAFF. The CDR3 nucleotides read TGTGCCAGCAGCGTAAGCGGGGGGAACACTGAAGCTTTCTTT.